This T cell receptor (beta chain) was sequenced in a study of T cell responses to AZD1222 COVID-19 vaccine. A note on this clone: Its antigen is as yet unknown.

Germline V gene sequence: CDR1 SEHNR, CDR2 FQNEAQ (reference sequence). The CDR3 is made up of 13 amino acids. V lost 3 bases to trimming and J lost 6 bases; unmatched junction nucleotides: 4. Generated by immunoSEQ multiplex PCR, the TCRdb table keeps only in-frame clones and is missing some. Of 120,000 or so clones listed, 88% are singletons. Study-wide results and caveats: CD4 TCRs linked to vaccination spanned spike, dominating at 160-218 and 743-854. The peak T cell response came first, and repertoires were sampled only after it. In a largely white British group with more females than males, clonal diversity was possibly underestimated. Rises in breadth and depth of Spike-specific TCRs came after two AZD1222 doses.

The chain carries TRBV7-9 and TRBJ1-2, with TRBD1 matching 7 bases. The sequenced sample was peripheral blood, obtained on day 0 of AZD1222 vaccination. This receptor was obtained from an adult in good health. The CDR3 DNA reads as TGTGCCAGCAGCTTTCGGGACAGTGATGGCTACACCTTC. It specifies CASSFRDSDGYTF.